What follows are 5 T cell receptor beta chains derived from one specimen sequenced in a study of vaccination and CD4 T cells after COVID-19. The treatment was: approximately 9-day PBMC culture with coronavirus spike peptide pools or control peptides (ViraFEST assay). Antigens for these TCRs are unknown. Sequencing of DNA taken from cultured CD4+ T cells relied on the Oncomine TCR Beta short-read assay. TCRdb reprocessed the PCR reads with MiXCR, giving one entry per CDR3 protein. The repertoire holds some 15,000 distinct CDR3 sequences, with 53% as singletons. The sequenced material came from CD4+ T cells from blood, cultured in vitro. These receptors all stem from a human donor who had recovered from COVID-19.

This sequence joins TRBV2 and TRBJ2-1; a possible D gene is TRBD2 (6 bases). The germline V and J ends were trimmed by 5 bases and 4 bases, with 15 bases remaining between them. The CDR3 has 15 residues. Germline values: CDR1 SNHLY, CDR2 FYNNEI. The CDR3 bases are TGTGCCAGCAGTAGACTAGTCAGGTCTTACAATGAGCAGTTCTTC. Translating gives CASSRLVRSYNEQFF.

The chain combines TRBV20-1 with TRBJ2-3; 8 bases are a match to TRBD2. Germline-derived CDR1 and CDR2 are DFQATT and SNEGSKA (reference sequence). CDR3 length: 14 residues. J was trimmed by 5 bases and V by 0 bases; bases with no gene match: 4. In DNA, the CDR3 is TGCAGTGCTAGAGAGACGGGAGGGGTAGATACGCAGTATTTT. Its protein product is CSARETGGVDTQYF.

This clonotype was observed a handful of times. The CDR3: CASSIPGASYEQYF. DNA for the CDR3: TGTGCCAGTAGTATCCCAGGGGCATCCTACGAGCAGTACTTC. The V and J genes are TRBV19 and TRBJ2-7, with a weak D call TRBD1 (6 bases). The CDR3 runs to 14 residues. V was trimmed by 3 bases and J by 1 base, leaving 10 bases between them. Germline V gene lookup returns CDR1 LNHDA and CDR2 SQIVND (reference sequence).

The chain is built from TRBV4-2 and TRBJ2-5, with TRBD2 matching 7 bases. V lost 0 bases and J lost 4; bases outside the gene matches: 5. This CDR3 region has 15 residues. The germline V gene has CDR1 LGHNA and CDR2 YNFKEQ. CDR3 nucleotides: TGTGCCAGCAGCCAAGAAGTAGCGGGCAGAGAGACCCAGTACTTC. Translating gives CASSQEVAGRETQYF.

The CDR3 is CASSQDGSSYNEQFF. The CDR3 DNA is TGTGCCAGCAGCCAAGACGGAAGCTCCTACAATGAGCAGTTCTTC. The V call is TRBV4-2, the J call TRBJ2-1, with D unclear. Between the trimmed V and J ends, which lost 0 bases and 0 bases, there was a span of 6 bases. Germline CDR1 LGHNA, CDR2 YNFKEQ. The CDR3 loop spans 15 amino acids.